The 27 T cell receptor beta chains listed next were all sequenced from one sample in a study of shared clonotypes between healthy human individuals. Sequencing used immunoSEQ multiplex PCR; TCRdb keeps in-frame clones, though not all of them. The repertoire includes 2 million to 2.5 million clones, 93% of them detected once, and 1.5% to 2% sits in the top ten. CD45RO-negative cells were positively selected for CCR7, leaving out terminally differentiated effector memory CD45RA+ cells. Specimen: naive CD8+ T cells from PBMCs. The receptors originated from a man aged 18 to 35 in good health. Some clones in this sample may be carry-over from other donors' samples.

This chain joins TRBV19 and TRBJ1-1, with 7 bases identical to TRBD1. Trimming took 5 bases from V and 0 from J; bases not matched to a gene: 6. CDR1 and CDR2 (germline): LNHDA, SQIVND (reference sequence). The CDR3 loop spans 15 amino acids. The CDR3 region is CASSPPGQLNTEAFF. DNA for the CDR3: TGTGCCAGTAGTCCCCCGGGACAGTTGAACACTGAAGCTTTCTTT.

Turning to this clone: No conserved phenylalanine or tryptophan ends this CDR3, so it is likely a read error. It is unclear where the CDR3 begins or ends on the DNA, so no DNA is shown, and the CDR3 is as TCRdb lists it. This chain uses TRBV4-2 with TRBJ1-3; the table's TRBD1 call for D was not verified on the DNA. Germline loops: CDR1 LGHNA, CDR2 YNFKEQ. 9 amino acids form the CDR3, both terminal residues included. The CDR3 loop reads CASSQPGEI.

The CDR3 bases are TGTGCCAGCAGTTACTCATCAGGATTTAACTATGGCTACACCTTC. Amino acid sequence: CASSYSSGFNYGYTF. The chain combines TRBV6-5 with TRBJ1-2; D gene ambiguous. Germline V CDR1 and CDR2: MNHEY, SVGAGI. This CDR3 is 15 amino acids long. The germline V and J ends were trimmed by 0 bases and 1 base, with 9 bases remaining between them.

The CDR3 DNA sequence: TGTGCCAGCAGCCGATTCGGGACTAGCGGGACCAGCTCCTACGAGCAGTACTTC. This sequence encodes CASSRFGTSGTSSYEQYF. This sequence joins TRBV13 and TRBJ2-7; TRBD2 matches at 13 bases. The CDR3 spans 18 residues. Trimming cost V 5 bases and J 0 bases; bases outside gene matches: 10. CDR1 and CDR2 from the germline V gene are PRHDT and FYEKMQ (reference sequence).

The chain recombines TRBV14 with TRBJ2-3; D tentatively fits TRBD1 or TRBD2 (5 bases each). CDR1 is SGHDN and CDR2 is FVKESK in the germline V gene. The CDR3 covers 14 residues. V was pared by 3 bases and J by 2 bases, with 9 bases between. Here the CDR3 reads CASSHTGHTDTQYF. The CDR3 DNA sequence: TGTGCCAGCAGCCACACGGGGCACACAGATACGCAGTATTTT. Combining the CDR3 with reference TRBV14 and TRBJ2-3 gives the whole variable domain EAGVTQFPSHSVIEKGQTVTLRCDPISGHDNLYWYRRVMGKEIKFLLHFVKESKQDESGMPNNRFLAERTGGTYSTLKVQPAELEDSGVYFCASSHTGHTDTQYFGPGTRLTVL.

This clone was found once. This chain connects TRBV6-6 to TRBJ2-5, with D unclear. The CDR3 spans 14 residues. Germline V gene data show CDR1 as MNHNY and CDR2 as SVGAGI (reference sequence). V lost 8 bases to trimming and J lost 0 bases, with 13 bases between them. The CDR3: CASFPSLYQETQYF. For the CDR3, the DNA is TGTGCCAGCTTTCCTTCCCTCTACCAAGAGACCCAGTACTTC.

The V call is TRBV19, the J call TRBJ1-2; D gene uncertain. Germline-derived CDR1 and CDR2 are LNHDA and SQIVND (reference sequence). The ends were cut back, 1 base at V and 13 bases at J, with 10 bases in the middle. This CDR3 has 11 residues. This chain's CDR3 is CASSIVRGPTF. CDR3 nucleotide sequence: TGTGCCAGTAGTATAGTTCGAGGGCCCACCTTC.

V gene TRBV5-1 combines with J gene TRBJ1-2; possibly TRBD1 for D (6 bases). Germline V gene data show CDR1 as SGHRS and CDR2 as YFSETQ. The CDR3 contains 16 residues. The V and J ends lost 4 bases and 0 bases respectively, with 16 bases between them. The CDR3 DNA follows: TGCGCCAGCAGCAACGAGAACAGGGACCCTAACTATGGCTACACCTTC. It codes for CASSNENRDPNYGYTF.

The rearrangement joins TRBV7-6 to TRBJ1-1, with D hard to call. The CDR3 totals 14 residues. Trimming shortened V by 0 bases and J by 4 bases, and 9 bases separated the two germline ends. The germline gives CDR1 SGHVS, CDR2 FNYEAQ. CDR3 amino acids: CASSLAVKGTEAFF. The CDR3 DNA reads as TGTGCCAGCAGCTTAGCGGTGAAGGGCACTGAAGCTTTCTTT.

This chain joins TRBV29-1 and TRBJ2-7, with TRBD1 matching 9 bases. Trimming cost V 7 bases and J 4 bases; bases outside gene matches: 8. CDR1 is SQVTM and CDR2 is ANQGSEA in the germline V gene. This CDR3 spans 13 amino acids. CDR3 loop: CSATGGVRYEQYF. DNA for the CDR3: TGCAGCGCCACAGGGGGCGTTAGGTACGAGCAGTACTTC.

This clone was detected only a few times. The V call is TRBV2, the J call TRBJ1-1; D is unclear. Trimming removed 4 bases at V and 1 base at J, with 10 bases between. The CDR3 is 14 residues long. The germline V gene encodes CDR1 SNHLY and CDR2 FYNNEI. CDR3 loop: CASSGREGNTEAFF. The CDR3 coding sequence is TGTGCCAGCAGTGGGAGGGAGGGGAACACTGAAGCTTTCTTT.

The V call is TRBV27, the J call TRBJ2-3; 7 nucleotides match TRBD1. This CDR3 has 15 amino acids. Germline V gene sequence: CDR1 MNHEY, CDR2 SMNVEV (reference sequence). The junction had 9 bases not matched to a gene; V was cut back by 6 bases and J by 3 bases. CDR3 in DNA: TGTGCCAGCAGCCAGACAGGGATGGGAACAGATACGCAGTATTTT. Protein product: CASSQTGMGTDTQYF.

The J gene is TRBJ2-5, the V gene TRBV27; D remains unclear. Trimming cost V 7 bases and J 0 bases, with 12 bases left between them. Germline V gene data show CDR1 as MNHEY and CDR2 as SMNVEV (reference sequence). The CDR3 contains 14 residues. As DNA, the CDR3 is TGTGCCAGCAAAGAGGTGGCGTACCAAGAGACCCAGTACTTC. Its protein is CASKEVAYQETQYF.

V gene TRBV27 combines with J gene TRBJ2-6, with TRBD1 identical over 7 bases. The germline CDR1 and CDR2 sequences are MNHEY and SMNVEV (reference sequence). V trimming: 6 bases; J trimming: 0 bases; junction bases outside the gene matches: 11. The CDR3 totals 18 residues. CDR3 sequence reads: CASRDLPGQSSGANVLTF. The DNA for the CDR3 is TGTGCCAGCAGAGATCTTCCGGGACAGAGCTCTGGGGCCAACGTCCTGACTTTC.

The V and J genes are TRBV19 and TRBJ2-2; D is perhaps TRBD1 or TRBD2 (5 bases each). V lost 5 bases and J 4 bases, leaving 5 bases between the germline ends. This CDR3 has 12 amino acids. Germline values: CDR1 LNHDA, CDR2 SQIVND (reference sequence). The CDR3 DNA reads TGTGCCAGTAGTGGGGGCACCGGGGAGCTGTTTTTT. Translated, it gives CASSGGTGELFF. Together with reference TRBV19 and TRBJ2-2, the CDR3 gives the full variable domain: DGGITQSPKYLFRKEGQNVTLSCEQNLNHDAMYWYRQDPGQGLRLIYYSQIVNDFQKGDIAEGYSVSREKKESFPLTVTSAQKNPTAFYLCASSGGTGELFFGEGSRLTVL.

The chain carries TRBV28 and TRBJ2-1; D may be TRBD2 (6 bases). The V end was cut by 0 bases, the J end by 8 bases, with 8 bases between. Germline V gene sequence: CDR1 MDHEN, CDR2 SYDVKM. The CDR3 is made up of 13 amino acids. CDR3 bases: TGTGCCAGCAGTTTATGGGGGGGTCATGAGCAGTTCTTC. Protein sequence: CASSLWGGHEQFF.

Worth noting for this clone: Other DNA sequences from this sample encode an identical CDR3 as well. The rearrangement joins TRBV28 to TRBJ2-7; 9 positions match TRBD2. Germline loops: CDR1 MDHEN, CDR2 SYDVKM. J was trimmed by 1 base and V by 5 bases; bases with no gene match: 6. The CDR3 contains 15 residues. CDR3 sequence (DNA): TGTGCCAGCAGTCCCCGACTAGCGGCATCCTACGAGCAGTACTTC. Encoded protein: CASSPRLAASYEQYF. Full variable domain (rest looked up from reference TRBV28 and TRBJ2-7): DVKVTQSSRYLVKRTGEKVFLECVQDMDHENMFWYRQDPGLGLRLIYFSYDVKMKEKGDIPEGYSVSREKKERFSLILESASTNQTSMYLCASSPRLAASYEQYFGPGTRLTVT.

Written as DNA, the CDR3 is TGTGCCAGTACTGCGGGCAACCACTTCGGCTACGAGCAGTACTTC. Translated, it gives CASTAGNHFGYEQYF. The V call is TRBV19, the J call TRBJ2-7; perhaps TRBD2 as D (5 bases). CDR1 and CDR2 (germline): LNHDA, SQIVND (reference sequence). The CDR3 loop spans 15 amino acids. V was trimmed by 7 bases and J by 3 bases, leaving 19 bases between them.

V gene TRBV5-1 combines with J gene TRBJ1-2; the match to TRBD1 covers 7 bases. Per germline, CDR1 SGHRS and CDR2 YFSETQ. This CDR3 has 15 amino acids. J lost 3 bases, V lost 4 bases, and 9 bases had no gene match. CDR3 protein: CASSPKQGTDYGYTF. DNA for the CDR3: TGCGCCAGCAGCCCAAAGCAAGGGACAGACTATGGCTACACCTTC.

J is TRBJ1-5 and V is TRBV2, with D uncertain. CDR3 length: 14 amino acids. Germline CDR1 reads SNHLY; CDR2 reads FYNNEI. The V and J ends lost 1 base and 3 bases respectively, with 7 bases between them. For the CDR3, the DNA is TGTGCCAGCAGTGAAGACCCCACCAATCAGCCCCAGCATTTT. Translation: CASSEDPTNQPQHF.

The J gene is TRBJ1-2, the V gene TRBV7-8; D is uncertain. The CDR3 consists of 14 residues. CDR1 SGHVS and CDR2 FQNEAQ come from the germline V gene. V was clipped by 1 base and J by 2 bases, with 8 bases between them. The CDR3 protein is CASSLGWTNYGYTF. The DNA for the CDR3 is TGTGCCAGCAGCTTAGGGTGGACCAACTATGGCTACACCTTC.

This sequence joins TRBV5-1 and TRBJ2-5; 13 bases match TRBD2. Germline V gene sequence: CDR1 SGHRS, CDR2 YFSETQ. This CDR3 spans 15 amino acids. With V trimmed by 5 bases and J by 3 bases, 4 bases remained unmatched. CDR3 DNA sequence: TGCGCCAGCAGTTCGACTAGCGGGAGGAAAGAGACCCAGTACTTC. Translating gives CASSSTSGRKETQYF.

The chain joins TRBV19 to TRBJ1-2; D remains unclear. The germline V and J ends were trimmed by 9 bases and 1 base, with 18 bases remaining between them. The CDR3 consists of 15 residues. Per the germline V gene, CDR1 is LNHDA and CDR2 is SQIVND (reference sequence). The chain's CDR3 is CASKTGNLFNYGYTF. CDR3 DNA sequence: TGTGCCAGCAAAACCGGGAATTTATTTAACTATGGCTACACCTTC.

This chain links TRBV9 with TRBJ2-3, with D tentatively TRBD2 (6 bases). Trimming cost V 4 bases and J 3 bases, with 21 bases left between them. Germline V gene data show CDR1 as SGDLS and CDR2 as YYNGEE. This CDR3 comprises 17 residues. CDR3 nucleotides: TGTGCCAGCAGCCTCTGGCCGGGAGAAGGGAAAACAGATACGCAGTATTTT. Translated: CASSLWPGEGKTDTQYF.

This clone was recorded only once. The chain is built from TRBV28 and TRBJ2-4; TRBD2 agrees at 7 bases. Germline assignment: CDR1 MDHEN and CDR2 SYDVKM. CDR3 length: 14 residues. The trim removed 4 bases at V and 9 bases at J, leaving 9 bases unmatched. Here the CDR3 DNA reads TGTGCCAGCAGTTGCGGGAGCAACCAGTGCATTCAGTACTTC. This encodes CASSCGSNQCIQYF.

The V and J genes are TRBV7-3 and TRBJ2-1; D may be TRBD1 (5 bases). Germline V gene data show CDR1 as SGHTA and CDR2 as FQGTGA. The CDR3 contains 14 residues. With 0 bases removed from V and 6 bases from J, the gap between germline ends came to 9 bases. The CDR3 spells CASSLTPQGNEQFF. CDR3 coding DNA: TGTGCCAGCAGCTTAACGCCCCAGGGCAATGAGCAGTTCTTC.

This clone was seen a handful of times. The same CDR3 also results from other DNA sequences found in this sample. J is TRBJ2-7 and V is TRBV6-5; D is undetermined. Trimming pared 0 bases from V and 0 bases from J, leaving 6 bases between. This CDR3 comprises 14 residues. CDR1 is MNHEY and CDR2 is SVGAGI in the germline V gene. CDR3 amino acids: CASSYSPGSYEQYF. In DNA, the CDR3 is TGTGCCAGCAGTTACTCGCCGGGCTCCTACGAGCAGTACTTC.